The 15 T cell receptor beta chains below come from one sample, sequenced in a study of blood T cell repertoires in COVID-19. Using immunoSEQ multiplex PCR, the repertoire was profiled, and TCRdb retains in-frame clones only, with some absent. The table has some 45,000 clones, roughly 80% seen once. Sequencing used peripheral blood. The receptors here all came from a woman aged 60-75 years with acute or convalescent COVID-19.

The CDR3 DNA reads TGTGCCAGCAGCTATCCCTACAGGGGAAGTAACTATGGCTACACCTTC. This codes for CASSYPYRGSNYGYTF. The genes are TRBV11-3 and TRBJ1-2; 7 bases are a match to TRBD1. The V gene's germline CDR1 is SGHNT and CDR2 YENEEA. CDR3 length equals 16 residues. After removal of 4 bases from V and 1 base from J, the junction contained 9 bases not matched to a gene.

The chain has TRBV5-4 and TRBJ2-7; TRBD1 matches at 12 bases. The CDR3 loop spans 15 amino acids. The ends lost 1 base at V and 5 bases at J; junction bases unmatched: 4. Germline CDR1 is SGHNT and CDR2 is YYREEE (reference sequence). The DNA of the CDR3 is TGTGCCAGCAGCTTGAGGGGGACAGGGGGCCACGAGCAGTACTTC. Residues: CASSLRGTGGHEQYF.

A few counts support this clone. The chain employs TRBV5-1 and TRBJ2-3, with TRBD2 identical over 8 bases. CDR1 is SGHRS, CDR2 YFSETQ, per germline. V lost 0 bases and J lost 4; bases outside the gene matches: 10. The CDR3 loop spans 17 amino acids. CDR3 loop: CASSLGGGAGVADTQYF. The CDR3 DNA reads as TGCGCCAGCAGCTTGGGAGGTGGAGCGGGGGTTGCAGATACGCAGTATTTT. Complete variable domain (other parts from reference TRBV5-1 and TRBJ2-3): KAGVTQTPRYLIKTRGQQVTLSCSPISGHRSVSWYQQTPGQGLQFLFEYFSETQRNKGNFPGRFSGRQFSNSRSEMNVSTLELGDSALYLCASSLGGGAGVADTQYFGPGTRLTVL.

V usage is TRBV3-1 (or the pseudogene TRBV3-2) and J usage is TRBJ2-6, with D uncertain. Germline CDR1 is LGHDT and CDR2 is YNNKEL (reference sequence). V was trimmed by 0 bases and J by 0 bases, leaving 6 bases between them. The CDR3 totals 16 residues. The DNA for the CDR3 is TGTGCCAGCAGCCAAGATTTCAGCTCTGGGGCCAACGTCCTGACTTTC. This translates into CASSQDFSSGANVLTF.

The genes are TRBV4-2 and TRBJ2-3, with 7 bases matching TRBD2. The germline V gene has CDR1 LGHNA and CDR2 YNFKEQ. Unmatched junction bases numbered 3, after V lost 3 bases and J lost 3 bases. The CDR3 runs to 14 residues. The CDR3 bases are TGTGCCAGCAGCCAGGTGGGGGGGACAGATACGCAGTATTTT. Its translation is CASSQVGGTDTQYF.

V is TRBV10-3 and J is TRBJ1-1; 7 bases are shared with TRBD1. The CDR3 totals 14 residues. Trimming removed 2 bases from V and 5 bases from J; junction bases left unmatched: 5. Germline V gene data show CDR1 as ENHRY and CDR2 as SYGVKD. The CDR3: CAISEGTEGTEAFF. DNA of the CDR3: TGTGCCATCAGTGAGGGGACAGAGGGGACTGAAGCTTTCTTT.

The J gene is TRBJ1-2, the V gene TRBV14; D is unclear. CDR3 length equals 13 residues. Germline V gene data show CDR1 as SGHDN and CDR2 as FVKESK. V lost 4 bases to trimming and J lost 5 bases, with 11 bases between them. The CDR3 loop is CASSPPGVYGYTF. CDR3 coding DNA: TGTGCCAGCAGCCCTCCTGGAGTTTATGGCTACACCTTC. Full variable domain (missing parts from reference TRBV14 and TRBJ1-2): EAGVTQFPSHSVIEKGQTVTLRCDPISGHDNLYWYRRVMGKEIKFLLHFVKESKQDESGMPNNRFLAERTGGTYSTLKVQPAELEDSGVYFCASSPPGVYGYTFGSGTRLTVV.

This clone was found a few times. J is TRBJ1-2 and V is TRBV5-8; 7 nucleotides line up with TRBD1. V gave up 0 bases and J gave up 5 bases; unmatched junction bases: 7. Per the germline V gene, CDR1 is SGHTS and CDR2 is YDEGEE. The CDR3 spans 15 residues. The CDR3 reads CASSLAAGQIYGYTF. The CDR3 DNA reads as TGTGCCAGCAGCTTGGCCGCGGGACAGATTTATGGCTACACCTTC.

This chain joins TRBV6-2 or TRBV6-3 and TRBJ2-4, with D tentatively TRBD1 (6 bases). Germline CDR1 is MNHEY and CDR2 is SVGEGT. The CDR3 has 17 amino acids. Trimming removed 6 bases at V and 3 bases at J, with 21 bases between. In DNA, the CDR3 is TGTGCCAGCAGCTTGGGACACACGAGTTCGGACAAAAACATTCAGTACTTC. Its translation is CASSLGHTSSDKNIQYF.

This sequence joins TRBV21-1 and TRBJ1-1; TRBD1, the table's D call, was not compared with the DNA. TRBV21-1 is deemed a pseudogene. This CDR3 region has 14 residues. The chain's CDR3 is CASPGGRFGTEAFF. DNA of the CDR3: TGTGCCAGCCCAGGGGGCCGGTTCGGCACTGAAGCTTTCTTT.

This chain joins TRBV6-5 and TRBJ1-2; 9 nucleotides agree with TRBD1. The V gene's germline CDR1 is MNHEY and CDR2 SVGAGI. Unmatched junction bases numbered 11, after V lost 8 bases and J lost 7 bases. The CDR3 loop spans 14 amino acids. Here the CDR3 reads CASDPTGTGFGYTF. The DNA of the CDR3 is TGTGCCAGCGACCCTACCGGGACAGGGTTTGGCTACACCTTC.

The chain employs TRBV27 and TRBJ1-3; 7 bases agree with TRBD1. This CDR3 contains 16 residues. The junction had 8 bases not matched to a gene; V was cut back by 5 bases and J by 1 base. CDR1 and CDR2 (germline): MNHEY, SMNVEV (reference sequence). Here the CDR3 reads CASSLTGFLSGNTIYF. CDR3 coding DNA: TGTGCCAGCAGTCTGACAGGGTTCCTTTCTGGAAACACCATATATTTT.

V usage is TRBV24-1 and J usage is TRBJ1-2; 10 bases align to TRBD1. The CDR3 contains 13 residues. After removal of 4 bases from V and 8 bases from J, the junction contained 3 bases not matched to a gene. The germline V gene encodes CDR1 KGHDR and CDR2 SFDVKD. Here the CDR3 DNA reads TGTGCCACCAGTGAGCGGGACAGGGGCGGCTACACCTTC. This translates into CATSERDRGGYTF.

CDR3 in amino acids: CASSLSRLESSSYNEQFF. In nucleotides, the CDR3 is TGCGCCAGCAGCTTAAGTCGCCTGGAGTCGAGCTCCTACAATGAGCAGTTCTTC. The chain employs TRBV5-1 and TRBJ2-1; D not certain. Between the trimmed V and J ends, which lost 2 bases and 0 bases, there was a span of 18 bases. The CDR3 sequence is 18 residues long. Germline assignment: CDR1 SGHRS and CDR2 YFSETQ.

This rearrangement joins TRBV4-3 to TRBJ1-2; 8 nucleotides agree with TRBD1. Germline CDR1 is LGHNA and CDR2 is YSLEER. This CDR3 has 13 amino acids. The trim removed 4 bases at V and 3 bases at J, leaving 1 base unmatched. This CDR3 reads CASSLQGDYGYTF. The CDR3 DNA follows: TGCGCCAGCAGCCTACAGGGGGACTATGGCTACACCTTC.